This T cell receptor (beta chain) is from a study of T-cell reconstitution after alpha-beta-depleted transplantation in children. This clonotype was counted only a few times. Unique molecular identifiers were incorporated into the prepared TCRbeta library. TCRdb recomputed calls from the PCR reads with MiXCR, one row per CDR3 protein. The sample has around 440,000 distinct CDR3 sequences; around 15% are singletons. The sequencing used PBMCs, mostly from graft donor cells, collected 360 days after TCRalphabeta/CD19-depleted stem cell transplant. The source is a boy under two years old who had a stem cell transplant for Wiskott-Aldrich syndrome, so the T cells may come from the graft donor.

The CDR3 loop is CASSPLREKGETQYF. In DNA form, the CDR3 reads TGTGCCAGCTCACCGTTGCGGGAGAAAGGGGAGACCCAGTACTTC. This chain uses TRBV18 with TRBJ2-5; 7 bases fit TRBD2. This CDR3 comprises 15 residues. CDR1 is KGHSH, CDR2 LQKENI, per germline. The trim removed 3 bases at V and 5 bases at J, leaving 9 bases unmatched.